The 13 T cell receptor beta chains below come from one sample, sequenced in a study of blood T cells in healthy people across ages. Alongside a J-beta primer mix, a sample-barcoded 5' primer served in a second PCR lasting about 7 to 12 cycles. TCRdb reprocessed the 5' RACE reads via MiXCR and lists one record per CDR3 protein. The sample yields nearly 1 million distinct CDR3 sequences, about 51% seen once. The sequenced material came from blood. Source of these receptors: a woman aged 60 to 75 in good health.

In its sample, this clonotype was seen a few times. This chain uses TRBV7-9 with TRBJ2-1, with 9 positions matching TRBD1. CDR1 and CDR2 from the germline V gene are SEHNR and FQNEAQ (reference sequence). The CDR3 sequence is 16 residues long. V lost 1 base to trimming and J lost 0 bases; unmatched junction nucleotides: 1. CDR3 nucleotide sequence: TGTGCCAGCAGCTTAGGACAGGGGGGCTCCTACAATGAGCAGTTCTTC. This gives the protein CASSLGQGGSYNEQFF.

The rearrangement uses TRBV5-1 and TRBJ2-1; D is unresolved. The CDR3 spans 14 residues. Germline V lookup: CDR1 SGHRS, CDR2 YFSETQ. With 3 bases removed from V and 10 bases from J, the gap between germline ends came to 17 bases. The CDR3 nucleotides read TGCGCCAGCAGCTCCGGGCCCGGAAAGGAGGAGCAGTTCTTC. Translation gives CASSSGPGKEEQFF.

This clonotype was counted between two and nine times. The chain uses TRBV7-8 and TRBJ2-4; 15 bases are shared with TRBD2. The J call is uncertain, as TRBJ2-7 better fits the DNA end. Looked up from germline, CDR1 is SGHVS and CDR2 is FQNEAQ. CDR3 length: 17 residues. CDR3 bases: TGTGCCACCACAGAGGGACTAGCGGGAGGAATGTCGGCCGAGCAGTACTTC. Its protein is CATTEGLAGGMSAEQYF.

This clonotype showed up just a few times. The chain has TRBV7-6 and TRBJ2-7, with D perhaps TRBD1 or TRBD2 (6 bases each). This CDR3 is built from 15 residues. Per germline, CDR1 SGHVS and CDR2 FNYEAQ. Trimming left V 4 bases short and J 2 bases short, with 15 bases between. The CDR3 loop reads CASSSGAMVTYEQYF. Written as DNA, the CDR3 is TGTGCCAGCAGCTCGGGGGCTATGGTAACCTACGAGCAGTACTTC. Supplemented by reference TRBV7-6 and TRBJ2-7, the full variable domain reads GAGVSQSPRYKVTKRGQDVALRCDPISGHVSLYWYRQALGQGPEFLTYFNYEAQQDKSGLPNDRFSAERPEGSISTLTIQRTEQRDSAMYRCASSSGAMVTYEQYFGPGTRLTVT.

In DNA form, the CDR3 reads TGTGCCAGCAGCCTCCGACTAGCGGGAGGGTGGCCAGATACGCAGTATTTT. As protein: CASSLRLAGGWPDTQYF. The rearrangement joins TRBV11-2 to TRBJ2-3; 14 bases fit TRBD2. The CDR3 runs to 17 residues. V shed 5 bases, J shed 4 bases, and the junction held 8 bases outside the gene matches. CDR1 and CDR2 from the germline V gene are SGHAT and FQNNGV.

The chain has TRBV7-2 and TRBJ2-7; no clear D gene. The CDR3 has 16 amino acids. Germline V gene data show CDR1 as SGHTA and CDR2 as FQGNSA. Trimming left V 5 bases short and J 5 bases short, with 22 bases between. The CDR3 DNA follows: TGTGCCAGCAGCAATCGGGCCGCAGTTCCCCCTAACGAGCAGTACTTC. Protein: CASSNRAAVPPNEQYF.

The chain combines TRBV12-3 or TRBV12-4 with TRBJ2-5; 9 bases line up with TRBD2. The CDR3 contains 17 residues. V lost 3 bases to trimming and J lost 11 bases; unmatched junction nucleotides: 19. The CDR3 here is CASSFPPGTSRYNEQYF. In nucleotides, the CDR3 is TGTGCCAGCAGTTTCCCCCCCGGGACTAGCAGGTACAATGAGCAGTACTTC.

This clonotype occurred a few times. CDR3 in amino acids: CAISDPGKVNQPQHF. The CDR3 bases are TGTGCCATCAGTGACCCAGGGAAGGTCAATCAGCCCCAGCATTTT. This sequence joins TRBV10-3 and TRBJ1-5; a possible D gene is TRBD1 (5 bases). Germline V gene lookup returns CDR1 ENHRY and CDR2 SYGVKD. This CDR3 has 15 amino acids. V dropped 3 bases and J dropped 3 bases, with 12 bases sitting between them.

This clonotype was counted between two and nine times. The chain joins TRBV28 to TRBJ1-6; D is perhaps TRBD1 (5 bases). The CDR3 has 13 residues. V lost 6 bases and J lost 11, with 14 bases in between. The germline gives CDR1 MDHEN, CDR2 SYDVKM. The CDR3 DNA is TGTGCCAGCAGGAGGCAGGGAGTCGCACCCCTCCACTTT. Translation: CASRRQGVAPLHF. Drawing the rest from reference TRBV28 and TRBJ1-6, the complete variable domain is DVKVTQSSRYLVKRTGEKVFLECVQDMDHENMFWYRQDPGLGLRLIYFSYDVKMKEKGDIPEGYSVSREKKERFSLILESASTNQTSMYLCASRRQGVAPLHFGNGTRLTVT.

The chain couples TRBV20-1 to TRBJ2-3; 7 bases are shared with TRBD2. Germline CDR1 is DFQATT and CDR2 is SNEGSKA (reference sequence). The junction had 6 bases not matched to a gene; V was cut back by 3 bases and J by 3 bases. The CDR3 covers 14 residues. The CDR3: CSASISGYTDTQYF. CDR3 coding DNA: TGCAGTGCTAGTATTAGCGGGTATACAGATACGCAGTATTTT.

The chain recombines TRBV27 with TRBJ2-2; no definite D call. This CDR3 spans 16 amino acids. Looked up from germline, CDR1 is MNHEY and CDR2 is SMNVEV (reference sequence). Trimming took 2 bases from V and 0 from J, leaving 10 bases between them. CDR3 residues: CASSLRASANTGELFF. Here the CDR3 DNA reads TGTGCCAGCAGTTTACGGGCATCTGCGAACACCGGGGAGCTGTTTTTT.

This chain links TRBV5-4 with TRBJ2-7, with TRBD2 matching over 10 bases. The CDR3 consists of 15 residues. From germline, CDR1 is SGHNT and CDR2 YYREEE (reference sequence). Trimming cost V 5 bases and J 1 base; bases outside gene matches: 6. The CDR3 bases are TGTGCCAGCAGGCCTAGCGGGAGAGAGTCCTACGAGCAGTACTTC. The encoded protein is CASRPSGRESYEQYF.

The DNA of the CDR3 is TGTGCCAGCAGTGAGTTTCAGGGAGCCACGGGTACTGAAGCTTTCTTT. Translated, it gives CASSEFQGATGTEAFF. The V and J genes are TRBV25-1 and TRBJ1-1; tentatively, D is TRBD1 (5 bases). With 3 bases removed from V and 5 bases from J, the gap between germline ends came to 19 bases. The CDR3 runs 16 residues. Germline assignment: CDR1 MGHDK and CDR2 SYGVNS.